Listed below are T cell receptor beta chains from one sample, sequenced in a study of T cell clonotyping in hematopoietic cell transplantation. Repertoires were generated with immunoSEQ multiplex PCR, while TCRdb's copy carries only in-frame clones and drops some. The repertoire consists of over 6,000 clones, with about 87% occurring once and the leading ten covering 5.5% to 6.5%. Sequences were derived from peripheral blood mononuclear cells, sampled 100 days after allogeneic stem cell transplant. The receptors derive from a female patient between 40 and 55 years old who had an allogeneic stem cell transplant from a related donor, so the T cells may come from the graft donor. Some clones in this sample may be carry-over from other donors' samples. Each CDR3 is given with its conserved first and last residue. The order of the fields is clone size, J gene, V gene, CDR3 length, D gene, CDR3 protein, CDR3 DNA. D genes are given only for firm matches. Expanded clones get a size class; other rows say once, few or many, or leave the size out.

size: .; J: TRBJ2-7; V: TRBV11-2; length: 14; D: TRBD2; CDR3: CASRPSSGSYEQYF; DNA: TGTGCCAGCCGCCCTTCTAGCGGGAGTTACGAGCAGTACTTC
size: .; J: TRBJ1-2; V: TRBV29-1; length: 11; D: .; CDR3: CSVLSPGGYTF; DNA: TGCAGCGTTTTGTCGCCCGGGGGCTACACCTTC
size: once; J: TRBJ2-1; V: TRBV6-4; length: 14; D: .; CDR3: CASSDSAELNEQFF; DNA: TGTGCCAGCAGTGACTCGGCAGAACTCAATGAGCAGTTCTTC
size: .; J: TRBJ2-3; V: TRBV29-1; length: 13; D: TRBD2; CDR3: CSAGTSSADTQYF; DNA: TGCAGCGCAGGGACTAGTTCAGCAGATACGCAGTATTTT
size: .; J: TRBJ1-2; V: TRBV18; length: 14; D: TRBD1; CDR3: CASSPPGQAYGYTF; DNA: TGTGCCAGCTCACCACCGGGACAGGCTTATGGCTACACCTTC
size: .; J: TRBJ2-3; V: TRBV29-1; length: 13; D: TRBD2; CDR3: CSVFPGGRGTQYF; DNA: TGCAGCGTTTTCCCGGGAGGGCGGGGTACGCAGTATTTT
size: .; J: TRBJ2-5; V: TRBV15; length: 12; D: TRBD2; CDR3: CATRGGGETQYF; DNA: TGTGCCACCAGAGGCGGGGGGGAGACCCAGTACTTC
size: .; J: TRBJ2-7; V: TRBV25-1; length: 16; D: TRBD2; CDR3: CASSELASGRAGEQYF; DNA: TGTGCCAGCAGTGAATTGGCTAGCGGGAGGGCGGGGGAGCAGTACTTC
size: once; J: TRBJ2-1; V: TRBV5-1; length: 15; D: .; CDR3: CASSLGGGTYNEQFF; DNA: TGCGCCAGCAGCCTGGGGGGGGGCACCTACAATGAGCAGTTCTTC
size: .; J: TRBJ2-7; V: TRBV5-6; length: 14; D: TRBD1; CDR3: CASSLGGTGIEQYF; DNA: TGTGCCAGCAGCCTCGGAGGGACAGGGATCGAGCAGTACTTC
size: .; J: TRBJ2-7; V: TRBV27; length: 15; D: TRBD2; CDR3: CASSLLAGSFYEQYF; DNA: TGTGCCAGCAGTCTTCTAGCGGGAAGTTTCTACGAGCAGTACTTC
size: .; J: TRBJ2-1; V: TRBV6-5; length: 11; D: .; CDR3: CATQTGGEQFF; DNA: TGTGCCACCCAGACCGGCGGTGAGCAGTTCTTC
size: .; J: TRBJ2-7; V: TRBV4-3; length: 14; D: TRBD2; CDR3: CASSQGGRTVEQYF; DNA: TGCGCCAGCAGCCAAGGCGGGAGGACGGTCGAGCAGTACTTC
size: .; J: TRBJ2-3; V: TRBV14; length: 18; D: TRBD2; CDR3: CASSLPGLASSSTDTQYF; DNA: TGTGCCAGCAGCCTACCGGGACTAGCCTCGTCTAGCACAGATACGCAGTATTTT
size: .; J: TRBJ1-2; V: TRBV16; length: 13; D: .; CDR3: CASSPPGTYGYTF; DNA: TGTGCCAGCAGCCCCCCAGGGACCTATGGCTACACCTTC
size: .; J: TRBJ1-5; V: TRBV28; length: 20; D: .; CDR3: CASSFGTRRVGFYSNQPQHF; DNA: TGTGCCAGCAGTTTTGGGACACGACGGGTCGGCTTTTATAGCAATCAGCCCCAGCATTTT
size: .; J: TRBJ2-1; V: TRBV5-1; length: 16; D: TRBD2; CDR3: CASSLGGRREENEQFF; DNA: TGCGCCAGCAGCTTGGGGGGACGGCGGGAGGAGAATGAGCAGTTCTTC
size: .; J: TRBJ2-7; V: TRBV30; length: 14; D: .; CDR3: CAWSPLWGRFEQYF; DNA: TGTGCCTGGAGTCCCCTCTGGGGGAGATTCGAGCAGTACTTC
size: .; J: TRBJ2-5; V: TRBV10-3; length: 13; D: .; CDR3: CAIKGQGLWTQYF; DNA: TGTGCCATCAAGGGTCAGGGGCTGTGGACCCAGTACTTC
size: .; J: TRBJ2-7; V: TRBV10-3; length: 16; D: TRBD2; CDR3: CAISEGWTSGRQEQYF; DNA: TGTGCCATCAGTGAGGGTTGGACTAGCGGGAGGCAGGAGCAGTACTTC
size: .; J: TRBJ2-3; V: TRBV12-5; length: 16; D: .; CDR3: CASGLVAEWSTDTQYF; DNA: TGTGCTAGTGGTTTGGTAGCGGAGTGGTCCACAGATACGCAGTATTTT
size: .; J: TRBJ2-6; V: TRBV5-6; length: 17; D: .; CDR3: CASSLELYPGQANVLTF; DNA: TGTGCCAGCAGCTTGGAACTTTACCCGGGACAGGCCAACGTCCTGACTTTC
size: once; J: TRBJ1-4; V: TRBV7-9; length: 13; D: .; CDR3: CASSEQGWEKLFF; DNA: TGTGCCAGCAGCGAACAGGGTTGGGAAAAACTGTTTTTT
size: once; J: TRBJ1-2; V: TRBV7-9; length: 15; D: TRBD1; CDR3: CASSQGGSGNYGYTF; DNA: TGTGCCAGCAGTCAGGGGGGATCGGGTAACTATGGCTACACCTTC
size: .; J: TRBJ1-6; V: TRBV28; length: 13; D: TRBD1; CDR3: CASSLSTGRTLHF; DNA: TGTGCCAGCAGTTTGTCGACAGGGAGGACCCTCCACTTT
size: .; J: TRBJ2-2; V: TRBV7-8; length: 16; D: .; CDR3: CASSLSVGPRAGELFF; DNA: TGTGCCAGCAGCTTAAGCGTGGGCCCACGGGCCGGGGAGCTGTTTTTT
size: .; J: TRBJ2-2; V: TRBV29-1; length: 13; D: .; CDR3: CSVDISNTGELFF; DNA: TGCAGCGTTGATATTTCGAACACCGGGGAGCTGTTTTTT
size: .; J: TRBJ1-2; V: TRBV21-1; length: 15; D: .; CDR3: CASSKGETLGYGYTF; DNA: TGTGCCAGCAGCAAAGGGGAAACTTTAGGATATGGCTACACCTTC
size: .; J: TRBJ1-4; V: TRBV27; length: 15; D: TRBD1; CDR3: CASRYTGATNEKLFF; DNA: TGTGCCAGCAGATATACAGGGGCAACTAATGAAAAACTGTTTTTT
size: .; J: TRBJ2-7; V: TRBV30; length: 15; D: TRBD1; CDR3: CAWRHLGTGVYEQYF; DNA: TGTGCCTGGAGACACCTAGGGACAGGGGTCTACGAGCAGTACTTC
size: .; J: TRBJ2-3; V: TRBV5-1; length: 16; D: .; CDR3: CASSLVAVAGTDTQYF; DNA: TGCGCCAGCAGCTTGGTCGCGGTGGCGGGCACAGATACGCAGTATTTT
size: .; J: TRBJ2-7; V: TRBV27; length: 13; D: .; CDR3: CASSTVREYEQYF; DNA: TGTGCCAGCAGCACCGTCCGGGAGTACGAGCAGTACTTC
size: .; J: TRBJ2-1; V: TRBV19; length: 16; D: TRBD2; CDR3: CASSIRTSGPYNEQFF; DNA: TGTGCCAGTAGTATCCGGACTAGCGGTCCCTACAATGAGCAGTTCTTC
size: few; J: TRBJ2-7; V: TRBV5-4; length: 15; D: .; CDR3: CASSLDQNGPHEQYF; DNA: TGTGCCAGCAGCTTGGACCAAAATGGGCCCCACGAGCAGTACTTC
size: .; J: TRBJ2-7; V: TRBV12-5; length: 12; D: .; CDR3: CASGLVTEEQYF; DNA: TGTGCTAGTGGTTTGGTAACTGAGGAGCAGTACTTC
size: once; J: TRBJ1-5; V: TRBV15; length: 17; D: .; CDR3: CATSRDVRRGANQPQHF; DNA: TGTGCCACCAGCAGAGATGTAAGGCGGGGCGCAAATCAGCCCCAGCATTTT
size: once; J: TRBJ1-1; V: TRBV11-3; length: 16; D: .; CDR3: CASSLDRLAAGTEAFF; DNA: TGTGCCAGCAGCTTAGATCGGTTAGCGGCTGGCACTGAAGCTTTCTTT
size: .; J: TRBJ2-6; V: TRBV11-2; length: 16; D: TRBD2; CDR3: CASSLVGGTGANVLTF; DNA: TGTGCCAGCAGCTTAGTGGGAGGGACCGGGGCCAACGTCCTGACTTTC
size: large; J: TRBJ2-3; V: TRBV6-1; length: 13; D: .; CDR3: CASSEEVGHTQYF; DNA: TGTGCCAGCAGTGAAGAGGTCGGGCATACGCAGTATTTT
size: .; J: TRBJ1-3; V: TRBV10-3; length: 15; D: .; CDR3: CAISEVRGSGNTIYF; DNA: TGTGCCATCAGTGAGGTGAGGGGGTCTGGAAACACCATATATTTT
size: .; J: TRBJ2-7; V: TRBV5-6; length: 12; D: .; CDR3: CASSYGQYEQYF; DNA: TGTGCCAGCAGCTACGGACAGTACGAGCAGTACTTC